This entry features one TCR beta chain sequence. The protocol was immunoSEQ multiplex PCR, while the TCRdb copy is restricted to in-frame clones and leaves out a portion. This sample carries 45,000 to 75,000 clones, around 93% of them seen once, and the ten largest clones take around 0.93%. This record comes from a study of T cell changes during pregnancy in multiple sclerosis. CDR1 SGDLS and CDR2 YYNGEE come from the germline V gene. The ends lost 4 bases at V and 0 bases at J; junction bases unmatched: 4. The CDR3 runs to 14 residues. This TCR derives from a female donor with multiple sclerosis, enrolled in a pregnancy study. The V and J genes are TRBV9 and TRBJ2-7; the match to TRBD1 covers 7 bases. The source material was peripheral blood, sampled in the first trimester of pregnancy. The chain's CDR3 is CASSPGGLSYEQYF. In DNA form, the CDR3 reads TGTGCCAGCAGCCCAGGGGGTCTCTCCTACGAGCAGTACTTC. Filled out from reference TRBV9 and TRBJ2-7, the complete variable domain reads DSGVTQTPKHLITATGQRVTLRCSPRSGDLSVYWYQQSLDQGLQFLIQYYNGEERAKGNILERFSAQQFPDLHSELNLSSLELGDSALYFCASSPGGLSYEQYFGPGTRLTVT.